This T cell receptor (beta chain) was sequenced for a study of blood T cells in healthy people across ages. The study's findings and limits: Estimates based on one million T cells were treated as lower bounds.

The CDR3 is 14 residues long. Trimming took 6 bases from V and 2 from J, leaving 13 bases between them. Alongside a J-beta primer mix, a sample-barcoded 5' primer served in a second PCR lasting about 7 to 12 cycles. Each CDR3 protein is one row after TCRdb ran MiXCR on the 5' RACE reads. The table shows roughly 730,000 distinct CDR3 sequences, with 56% occurring only once. This clonotype was recorded only once. Antigen: not known. Input material: blood. The TCR originated in a man aged 40-50 years in good health. The V and J genes are TRBV12-3 or TRBV12-4 and TRBJ1-2, with a possible D match to TRBD1 (5 bases). CDR3 in amino acids: CASRPGTVNYGYTF. For the CDR3, the DNA is TGTGCCAGCAGACCCGGGACGGTGAACTATGGCTACACCTTC.